This T cell receptor (beta chain) was sequenced in a study of breast tumors, draining lymph nodes, adjacent tissues. Samples came from axillary lymph nodes draining the breast cancer. The study, taken as a whole, reports: Luminal-like breast cancer showed significantly greater tumor-nontumor repertoire similarity than basal-like breast cancer did. Most tumor T cells seemingly derive from lymph node, then expand in tumor. Tumor TCR diversity was below lymph nodes but above nontumor tissue.

With regard to this clonotype: The antigen is undetermined.

The CDR3 extends over 14 amino acids. The germline CDR1 and CDR2 sequences are MNHEY and SMNVEV (reference sequence). The ends were cut back, 3 bases at V and 8 bases at J, with 16 bases in the middle. Each CDR3 protein gets one entry after TCRdb re-called the multiplex PCR reads with MiXCR. The sample includes some 150,000 distinct CDR3 sequences, about 20% of them seen just once. The rearrangement uses TRBV27 and TRBJ1-2, with D possibly being TRBD1 (5 bases). This receptor was taken from a female donor with breast cancer. Some clones in this sample may be carry-over from other donors' samples. The sample consisted of axillary lymph node tissue. The CDR3 sequence: CASSFRDGAEGYTF. The CDR3 bases are TGTGCCAGCAGTTTTCGGGACGGGGCTGAAGGCTACACCTTC.